This T cell receptor beta chain was profiled in a study of blood T cell repertoires in COVID-19 (TCRdb year 2020). Background for the entire study: The collaborator samples originated in the United States, Italy and Spain and spanned the acute and convalescent phases of COVID-19. The prospective study material was composed of cDNA or gDNA derived from T cells, B-cell-depleted T cells, or PBMCs. Subjects who had been exposed to COVID-19, were actively infected with it, or had recovered from it provided the deeply sampled blood TCRbeta repertoires that made up the dataset. A freely available public database, intended as a resource for researchers studying the immune response to SARS-CoV-2, is where the repertoires were released. Samples were obtained from the ongoing ImmuneRACE study (first 160 participants) and from 1,254 subjects provided by 6 global collaborators. Sample metadata almost always included a de-identified subject ID, COVID-19 status, age in years and sex. HLA class I and class II types, where available, came from metadata supplied by the sample provider rather than from assay-based typing. General study outcomes and caveats: How much clinical and demographic metadata was included differed by source and by participant, and the metadata was provided uncurated.

The immunoSEQ Assay, a bias-controlled multiplex PCR, was used to amplify TCRbeta CDR3 regions from genomic DNA. Processing in the source paper ran as follows. The number of nucleated cells in each sample was estimated from the amplification of reference gene primers within the assay. Sequence reads were collapsed and filtered to measure the absolute abundance of every unique TCRbeta CDR3 rearrangement. For each sample, productive Simpson clonality was calculated by taking the square root of Simpson's diversity index across productive rearrangements. TCRdb took this table from immuneACCESS and kept in-frame rearrangements with V and J called. Such tables lack part of the clones; where checked against another copy, unresolved V genes explain under half of the gap, and the rest is unexplained. V and J calls plus clone size are reproduced from that table; the DNA served to infer D and trimming. The sample table holds 150,000 to 200,000 clones, of which 70% to 90% were seen once. The top ten clonotypes cover about 0.95% of the sample.

The collaborating institutions used their own protocols to collect whole blood in K2EDTA tubes. For TCRbeta analysis, collaborators shipped samples in one of three forms: frozen whole blood, isolated PBMCs, or DNA extracted from either of those sample types. Trimming takes 4 bases off V and 2 bases off J; junction bases not matched to a gene: 11. The CDR3 starts with the cysteine, ends with the phenylalanine, and has 17 residues. The sequence is cut down to CDR3 DNA, 51 bases in frame from base 1. For CDR1 and CDR2, the germline V gene (reference sequence) lists LNHDA and SQIVND. Remarks on this clone: No cognate antigen has been identified for it. No base quality values were provided; no much bigger clone lies one nucleotide off.

The chain was built from TRBV19 and TRBJ1-3, and TRBD1 matches 7 of the central bases. The sequenced sample was peripheral blood. The clonotype comes from a man aged 18-30 years with acute or convalescent COVID-19. The DNA reads as follows: TGTGCCAGTAGTACGCGCGCCGACAGGGTGACTGGAAACACCATATATTTT. Translation gives CASSTRADRVTGNTIYF. The entire variable domain, with the stretches around the CDR3 drawn from the reference TRBV19 and TRBJ1-3 proteins, is DGGITQSPKYLFRKEGQNVTLSCEQNLNHDAMYWYRQDPGQGLRLIYYSQIVNDFQKGDIAEGYSVSREKKESFPLTVTSAQKNPTAFYLCASSTRADRVTGNTIYFGEGSWLTVV.